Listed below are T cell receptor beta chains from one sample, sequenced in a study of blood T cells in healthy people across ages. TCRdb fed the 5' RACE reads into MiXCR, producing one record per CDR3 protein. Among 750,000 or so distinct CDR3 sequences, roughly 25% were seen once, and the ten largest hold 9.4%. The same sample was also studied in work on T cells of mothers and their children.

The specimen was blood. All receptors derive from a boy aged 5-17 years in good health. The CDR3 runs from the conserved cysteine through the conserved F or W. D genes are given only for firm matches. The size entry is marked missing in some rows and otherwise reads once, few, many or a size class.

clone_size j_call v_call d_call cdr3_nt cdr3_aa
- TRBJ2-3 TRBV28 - TGTGCCAGCAGAGGGGCTAGCGTCGGCACAGATACGCAGTATTTT CASRGASVGTDTQYF
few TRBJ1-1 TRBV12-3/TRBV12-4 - TGTGCCAGCAGCCGAAACAGGGACACTGAAGCTTTCTTT CASSRNRDTEAFF
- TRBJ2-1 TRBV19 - TGTGCCAGTAAAAGGGGGATGGATCAGTTCTTC CASKRGMDQFF
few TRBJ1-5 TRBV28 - TGTGCCAGCAGTTTGGGGCAGGGACATCAGCCCCAGCATTTT CASSLGQGHQPQHF
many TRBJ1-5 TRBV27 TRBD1 TGTGCCAGCAGTTCATCACAGGGGGCCTATGGGCAGCCCCAGCATTTT CASSSSQGAYGQPQHF
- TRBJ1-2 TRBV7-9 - TGTGCCAGCAGCATGGAGGGAAACTATGGCTACACCTTC CASSMEGNYGYTF
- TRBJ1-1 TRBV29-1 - TGCAGCGTTTGGGGGAGGGTCAGGGAAGCTTTCTTT CSVWGRVREAFF
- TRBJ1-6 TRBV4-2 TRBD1 TGTGCCAGCAGCCAAGATCCGACAGGGACTCATTCACCCCTCCACTTT CASSQDPTGTHSPLHF
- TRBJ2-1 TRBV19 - TGTGCCAGTAGCCCCAGGGGGGTATATGAGCAGTTCTTC CASSPRGVYEQFF
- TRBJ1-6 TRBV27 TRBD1 TGTGCCAGCAGTTTGGGGACAGGGGGAAATTCACCCCTCCACTTT CASSLGTGGNSPLHF
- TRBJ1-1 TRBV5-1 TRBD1 TGCGCCAGCAGCATGGGACAGGCAGGGAGCACTGAAGCTTTCTTT CASSMGQAGSTEAFF
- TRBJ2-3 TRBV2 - TGTGCCAGCAGTGAAGATGCGGGGATCACAGATACGCAGTATTTT CASSEDAGITDTQYF
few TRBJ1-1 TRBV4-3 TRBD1 TGCGCCAGCAGCCAAGGTCCCGACAGGGATACTGAAGCTTTCTTT CASSQGPDRDTEAFF
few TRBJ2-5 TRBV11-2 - TGTGCCAGCAGCTTAGATCGGGGGGCCCGAAGAGAGACCCAGTACTTC CASSLDRGARRETQYF
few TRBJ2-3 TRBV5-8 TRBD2 TGTGCCAGCTGTCGGGGACTAGCGGGGCCCCCTAGCACAGATACGCAGTATTTT CASCRGLAGPPSTDTQYF
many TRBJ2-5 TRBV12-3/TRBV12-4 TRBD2 TGTGCCAGCAAACTAGCGGAGACCCAGTACTTC CASKLAETQYF
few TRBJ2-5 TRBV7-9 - TGTGCCAGCAGCCCTTTACTGGGCCTACAGCAACTTAAAGAGACCCAGTACTTC CASSPLLGLQQLKETQYF
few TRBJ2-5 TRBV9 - TGTGCCAGCAGCGTCCTCACAGGCGAGACCCAGTACTTC CASSVLTGETQYF
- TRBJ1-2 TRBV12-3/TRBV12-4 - TGTGCCAGCAGTTTAGCCGGGGGATTCGCTGTGGGCTACACCTTC CASSLAGGFAVGYTF
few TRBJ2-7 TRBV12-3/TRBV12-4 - TGTGCCAGCAGCTTAGGCCAATCCGAGCAGTACTTC CASSLGQSEQYF
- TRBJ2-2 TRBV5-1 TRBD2 TGCGCCAGCAGCTTGGCTTTAGCGGGAGAATACACCGGGGAGCTGTTTTTT CASSLALAGEYTGELFF
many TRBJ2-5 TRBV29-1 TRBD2 TGCAGCGTTGAGCCGGGACTAGCGGCGGAGACCCAGTACTTC CSVEPGLAAETQYF
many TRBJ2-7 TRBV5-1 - TGCGCCAGCAGCTTGGATAGAAACGAGCAGTACTTC CASSLDRNEQYF
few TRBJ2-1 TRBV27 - TGTGCCAGCAGTTGGATCCAGGGCCATGAGCAGTTCTTC CASSWIQGHEQFF
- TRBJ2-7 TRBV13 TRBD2 TGTGCCAGCAGCTTAGGAGTAATTCAACTAGCGCACTCCTACGAGCAGTACTTC CASSLGVIQLAHSYEQYF
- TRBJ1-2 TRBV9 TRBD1 TGTGCCAGCAGCGCGACAGGGGGGATTTGCACCTTC CASSATGGICTF
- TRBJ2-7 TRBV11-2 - TGTGCCAGCAGCTTAGTGGGGCAGCTTAGGTCCTACGAGCAGTACTTC CASSLVGQLRSYEQYF
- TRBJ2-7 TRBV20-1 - TGCAGTGCTAAACTTTCCTCCTACGAGCAGTACTTC CSAKLSSYEQYF
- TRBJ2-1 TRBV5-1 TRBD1 TGCGCCAGCAGCTTGGTATTTCGGGGACAGGGAATTAATGAGCAGTTCTTC CASSLVFRGQGINEQFF
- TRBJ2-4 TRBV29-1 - TGCAGCGTTGAAGACCTCGACTCGACCAAAAACATTCAGTACTTC CSVEDLDSTKNIQYF
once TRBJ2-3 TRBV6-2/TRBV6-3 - TGTGCCAGCATCCGCGAGGGTGGTGGAGATACGCAGTATTTT CASIREGGGDTQYF
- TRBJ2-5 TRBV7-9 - TGTGCCAGCAGCTGGGGCAGCCCACAAGAGACCCAGTACTTC CASSWGSPQETQYF
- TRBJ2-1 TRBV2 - TGTGCCAGCAGTGAACGCTACAATGAGCAGTTCTTC CASSERYNEQFF
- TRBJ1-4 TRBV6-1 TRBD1 TGTGCCAGCAGCCTAAGTAGGGGGCGAACGGGTGAAAAACTGTTTTTT CASSLSRGRTGEKLFF
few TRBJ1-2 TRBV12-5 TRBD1 TGTGCTAGTGGTTTGGGGACAGGGAAGGGAATAGGCTATGGCTACACCTTC CASGLGTGKGIGYGYTF
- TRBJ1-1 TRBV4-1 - TGCGCCAGCAGCCCAAAACCGGGACCCGGGGACACTGAAGCTTTCTTT CASSPKPGPGDTEAFF
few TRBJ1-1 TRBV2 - TGTGCCAGCAGTATGAGCGAAGAAACGAACACTGAAGCTTTCTTT CASSMSEETNTEAFF
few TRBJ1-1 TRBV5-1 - TGCGCCAGCAGCTTGTTCACAGCACGAACTGAAGCTTTCTTT CASSLFTARTEAFF
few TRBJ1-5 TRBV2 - TGTGCCAGCTCCCCTTTAGAGGCATTACCTCCCAATCAGCCCCAGCATTTT CASSPLEALPPNQPQHF
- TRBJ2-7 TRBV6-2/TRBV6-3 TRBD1 TGTGCCAGCAGTTACACCGGACAGGGGCCCGCCTACGAGCAGTACTTC CASSYTGQGPAYEQYF
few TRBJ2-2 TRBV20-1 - TGCAGTGCTAGAGATCTGGACACCGGGGAGCTGTTTTTT CSARDLDTGELFF
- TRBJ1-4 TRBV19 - TGTGCCAGTAGTAACCACCTCGACCGGCCGGGCCTCGAGAAACTGTTTTTT CASSNHLDRPGLEKLFF
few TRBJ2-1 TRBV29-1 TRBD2 TGCAGCGTTGCCCCGGGACTAGCGGACAATGAGCAGTTCTTC CSVAPGLADNEQFF
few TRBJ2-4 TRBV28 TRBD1 TGTGCCAGCAGCGGACAGGGAGGCATTCAGTACTTC CASSGQGGIQYF
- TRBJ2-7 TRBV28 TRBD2 TGTGCCAGCAGTCCAATCGGGGGGGGTCCCTTCGAGCAGTACTTC CASSPIGGGPFEQYF